This T cell receptor (beta chain) was sequenced in a study of T-cell memory formation after mild COVID-19. This CDR3 region has 17 residues. In germline, CDR1 is SGHDT, CDR2 YYEEEE. Between the trimmed V and J ends, which lost 0 bases and 4 bases, there was a span of 19 bases. Each CDR3 protein gets one entry after TCRdb re-called the 5' RACE reads with MiXCR. The sample has about 250,000 distinct CDR3 sequences, approximately 15% seen once. This clonotype has only a few counts. Input material: PBMCs or a T cell subset sorted from them (not recorded which). V usage is TRBV5-6 and J usage is TRBJ1-1, with D possibly TRBD1 on 5 matching bases. This TCR came from an adult woman who had mild COVID-19 (a few samples of this study predate the infection). Cell type and time point are not known. In DNA form, the CDR3 reads TGTGCCAGCAGCTTGGCCACCGGGGCTGTTCAGGGCACTGAAGCTTTCTTT. Its protein product is CASSLATGAVQGTEAFF.